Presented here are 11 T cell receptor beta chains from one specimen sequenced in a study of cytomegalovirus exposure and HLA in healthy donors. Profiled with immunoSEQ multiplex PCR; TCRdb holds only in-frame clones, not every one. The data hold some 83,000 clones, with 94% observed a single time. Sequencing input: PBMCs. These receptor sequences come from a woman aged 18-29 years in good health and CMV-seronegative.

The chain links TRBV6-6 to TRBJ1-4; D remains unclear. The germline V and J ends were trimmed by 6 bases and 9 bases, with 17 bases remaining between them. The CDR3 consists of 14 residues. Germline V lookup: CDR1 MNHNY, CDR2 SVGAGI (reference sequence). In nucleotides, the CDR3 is TGTGCCAGCAGGCCCGAGGGCATTGGGAAAAAACTGTTTTTT. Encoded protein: CASRPEGIGKKLFF.

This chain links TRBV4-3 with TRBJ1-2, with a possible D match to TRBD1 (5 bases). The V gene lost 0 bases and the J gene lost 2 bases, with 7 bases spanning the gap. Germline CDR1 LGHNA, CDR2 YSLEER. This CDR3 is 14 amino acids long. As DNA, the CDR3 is TGCGCCAGCAGCCAAGATCAGGGAAACTATGGCTACACCTTC. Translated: CASSQDQGNYGYTF.

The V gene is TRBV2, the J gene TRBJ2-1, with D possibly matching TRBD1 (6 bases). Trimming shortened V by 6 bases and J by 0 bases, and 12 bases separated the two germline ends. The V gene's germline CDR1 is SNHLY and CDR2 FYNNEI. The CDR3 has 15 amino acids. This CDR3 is CASRGDTSSYNEQFF. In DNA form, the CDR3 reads TGTGCCAGCAGGGGGGACACCAGCTCCTACAATGAGCAGTTCTTC.

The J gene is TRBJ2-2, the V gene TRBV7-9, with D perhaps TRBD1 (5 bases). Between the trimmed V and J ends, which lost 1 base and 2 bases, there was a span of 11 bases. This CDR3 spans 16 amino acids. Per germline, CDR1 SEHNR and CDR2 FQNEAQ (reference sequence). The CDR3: CASSLDRQGNTGELFF. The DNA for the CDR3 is TGTGCCAGCAGCTTAGATAGGCAGGGAAACACCGGGGAGCTGTTTTTT. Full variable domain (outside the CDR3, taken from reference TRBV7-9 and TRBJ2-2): DTGVSQNPRHKITKRGQNVTFRCDPISEHNRLYWYRQTLGQGPEFLTYFQNEAQLEKSRLLSDRFSAERPKGSFSTLEIQRTEQGDSAMYLCASSLDRQGNTGELFFGEGSRLTVL.

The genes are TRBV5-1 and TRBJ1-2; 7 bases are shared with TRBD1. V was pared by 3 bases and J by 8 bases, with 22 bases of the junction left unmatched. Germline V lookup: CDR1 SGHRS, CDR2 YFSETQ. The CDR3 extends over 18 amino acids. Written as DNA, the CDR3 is TGCGCCAGCAGCTCCCATCTCGATCCCGGGACAGTAGGGACGGGCTACACCTTC. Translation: CASSSHLDPGTVGTGYTF.

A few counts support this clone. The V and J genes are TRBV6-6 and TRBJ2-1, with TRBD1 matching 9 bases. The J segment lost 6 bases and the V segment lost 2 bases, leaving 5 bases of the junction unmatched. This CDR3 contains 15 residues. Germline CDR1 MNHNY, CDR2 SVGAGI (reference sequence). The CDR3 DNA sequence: TGTGCCAGCAGTTACACGGACAGGGGTATCAATGAGCAGTTCTTC. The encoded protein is CASSYTDRGINEQFF.

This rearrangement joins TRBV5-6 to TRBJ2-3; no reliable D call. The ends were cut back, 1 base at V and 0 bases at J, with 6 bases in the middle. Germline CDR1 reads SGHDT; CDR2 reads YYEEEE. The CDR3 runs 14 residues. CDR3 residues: CASSLWQSTDTQYF. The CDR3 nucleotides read TGTGCCAGCAGCTTGTGGCAGAGCACAGATACGCAGTATTTT.

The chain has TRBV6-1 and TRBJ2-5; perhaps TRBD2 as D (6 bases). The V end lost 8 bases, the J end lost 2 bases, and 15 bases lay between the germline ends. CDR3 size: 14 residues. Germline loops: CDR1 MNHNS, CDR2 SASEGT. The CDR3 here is CASGAGPWQETQYF. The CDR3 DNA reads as TGTGCCAGCGGGGCGGGGCCGTGGCAAGAGACCCAGTACTTC.

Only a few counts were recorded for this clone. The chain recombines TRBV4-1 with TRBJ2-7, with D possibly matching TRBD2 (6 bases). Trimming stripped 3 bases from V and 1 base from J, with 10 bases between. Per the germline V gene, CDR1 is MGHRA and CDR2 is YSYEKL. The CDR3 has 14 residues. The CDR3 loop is CASSQWRESYEQYF. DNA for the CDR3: TGCGCCAGCAGCCAGTGGAGGGAATCCTACGAGCAGTACTTC.

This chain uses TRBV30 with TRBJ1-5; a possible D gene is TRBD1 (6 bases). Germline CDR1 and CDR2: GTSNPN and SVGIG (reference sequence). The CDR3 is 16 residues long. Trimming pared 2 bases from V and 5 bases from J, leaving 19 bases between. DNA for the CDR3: TGTGCCTGGAGTTCTGGGGCCAGGGGAATCGATCAGCCCCAGCATTTT. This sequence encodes CAWSSGARGIDQPQHF. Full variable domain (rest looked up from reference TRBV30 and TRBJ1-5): SQTIHQWPATLVQPVGSPLSLECTVEGTSNPNLYWYRQAAGRGLQLLFYSVGIGQISSEVPQNLSASRPQDRQFILSSKKLLLSDSGFYLCAWSSGARGIDQPQHFGDGTRLSIL.

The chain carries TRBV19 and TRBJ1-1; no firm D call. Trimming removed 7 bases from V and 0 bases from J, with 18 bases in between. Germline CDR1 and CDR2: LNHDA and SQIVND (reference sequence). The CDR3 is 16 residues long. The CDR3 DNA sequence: TGTGCCAGTACCCCTGTTCATGGGAGAATGAACACTGAAGCTTTCTTT. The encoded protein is CASTPVHGRMNTEAFF.